The clone carrying this T cell receptor beta chain was detected ten times or more. Antigen: not known. The entry originates in a study of response to subunit inactivated influenza vaccine. Findings and limits, study-wide: T cells newly recruited by each seasonal influenza vaccination are few, the authors suggested.

TCRdb called the RT-PCR reads again in MiXCR, with one record for every CDR3 protein. The sample has about 780,000 distinct CDR3 sequences, approximately 17% seen once. The V gene's germline CDR1 is SQVTM and CDR2 ANQGSEA. CDR3 length: 11 amino acids. This sample comprised PBMCs from blood, obtained 4 to 6 days after vaccination. The TCR comes from a man in his fifties who received an inactivated influenza vaccine. The chain uses TRBV29-1 and TRBJ2-5; the match to TRBD1 covers 9 bases. The DNA of the CDR3 is TGCAGTGGACAGGGGCAAGAGACCCAGTACTTC. Its translation is CSGQGQETQYF.